Listed below are T cell receptor beta chains from one sample, sequenced in a study of CD8+ T cells in alopecia areata. The assay was immunoSEQ multiplex PCR, and TCRdb's table has in-frame clones only and misses some. The table has 90,000 to 130,000 clones, 50% to 60% seen once; the top ten hold over 20%. The sample was NKG2D-low CD8+ T cells sorted from blood. The source of these receptors is a human donor with alopecia areata. CDR3s include the opening cysteine and the closing phenylalanine or tryptophan. A D gene is named only where the DNA matches it firmly. A row's size may be missing; if present it is once, few, many or a size class.

j_call | d_call | v_call | clone_size | cdr3_aa | cdr3_nt
TRBJ2-3 | NA | TRBV28 | NA | CASSFTGVGTGTQYF | TGTGCCAGCAGTTTTACGGGAGTGGGTACGGGTACGCAGTATTTT
TRBJ2-5 | TRBD2 | TRBV27 | NA | CASSPPPLAGAGETQYF | TGTGCCAGCAGTCCCCCGCCCCTAGCGGGAGCGGGAGAGACCCAGTACTTC
TRBJ1-5 | TRBD1 | TRBV7-9 | NA | CASSLGFEGAGQPQHF | TGTGCCAGCAGCTTAGGGTTTGAGGGGGCAGGACAGCCCCAGCATTTT
TRBJ1-1 | NA | TRBV9 | NA | CASSVWGGMDTEAFF | TGTGCCAGCAGCGTATGGGGGGGGATGGACACTGAAGCTTTCTTT
TRBJ1-5 | TRBD1 | TRBV13 | NA | CASSLGTGGFSQPQHF | TGTGCCAGCAGCTTAGGGACAGGGGGTTTCAGTCAGCCCCAGCATTTT
TRBJ2-1 | TRBD2 | TRBV29-1 | few | CSAEGFAGGSYNEQFF | TGCAGCGCCGAAGGCTTTGCGGGAGGGTCCTACAATGAGCAGTTCTTC
TRBJ2-7 | NA | TRBV7-9 | NA | CASSPGLEQYF | TGTGCCAGCAGTCCCGGGTTGGAGCAGTACTTC
TRBJ1-1 | NA | TRBV19 | few | CASTGGAGEAFF | TGTGCCAGTACCGGCGGGGCAGGAGAAGCTTTCTTT
TRBJ2-1 | NA | TRBV9 | NA | CASSVAYSSYNEQFF | TGTGCCAGCAGCGTAGCCTACAGCTCCTACAATGAGCAGTTCTTC
TRBJ2-1 | TRBD2 | TRBV2 | few | CASSVGLGGRSVNEQFF | TGTGCCAGCAGTGTTGGTCTGGGCGGGAGGTCTGTTAATGAGCAGTTCTTC
TRBJ2-7 | TRBD2 | TRBV11-2 | NA | CASSFRGGSSEQYF | TGTGCCAGCAGCTTTAGGGGCGGGAGTTCCGAGCAGTACTTC
TRBJ2-1 | NA | TRBV2 | NA | CASRAGQNLRNEQFF | TGTGCCAGCAGGGCAGGACAGAATCTAAGGAATGAGCAGTTCTTC
TRBJ2-7 | TRBD2 | TRBV11-2 | NA | CASSLEFSGTLEQYF | TGTGCCAGCAGCTTAGAATTTAGCGGGACTCTCGAGCAGTACTTC
TRBJ2-3 | NA | TRBV7-3 | few | CASSLFGTDTQYF | TGTGCCAGCAGCTTGTTTGGCACAGATACGCAGTATTTT
TRBJ2-3 | TRBD2 | TRBV28 | once | CASSLPGGVKDTQYF | TGTGCCAGCAGTTTACCGGGAGGGGTAAAGGATACGCAGTATTTT
TRBJ2-7 | NA | TRBV27 | once | CASSLSGSGYEQYF | TGTGCCAGCAGTTTATCAGGGTCAGGCTACGAGCAGTACTTC
TRBJ2-5 | NA | TRBV5-6 | NA | CASRSVEEETQYF | TGTGCCAGCAGGTCGGTTGAAGAAGAGACCCAGTACTTC
TRBJ1-4 | TRBD1 | TRBV4-1 | NA | CASSPGTGEEKLFF | TGCGCCAGCAGCCCCGGGACAGGGGAGGAAAAACTGTTTTTT
TRBJ2-7 | NA | TRBV9 | NA | CASSGRGAQSYEQYF | TGTGCCAGCAGCGGCCGGGGGGCCCAATCCTACGAGCAGTACTTC
TRBJ1-1 | NA | TRBV4-1 | NA | CASSQVDPWDTEAFF | TGCGCCAGCAGCCAAGTGGACCCTTGGGACACTGAAGCTTTCTTT
TRBJ2-7 | NA | TRBV27 | few | CASRGLYYEQYF | TGTGCCAGCAGGGGACTGTATTACGAGCAGTACTTC
TRBJ2-7 | NA | TRBV6-1 | NA | CASEYAQASSYEQYF | TGTGCCAGCGAGTATGCGCAGGCCAGCTCCTACGAGCAGTACTTC
TRBJ2-1 | NA | TRBV27 | NA | CASSLGIYNEQFF | TGTGCCAGCAGTTTGGGCATCTACAATGAGCAGTTCTTC
TRBJ2-7 | NA | TRBV25-1 | once | CASSVSYEQYF | TGTGCCAGCAGTGTGAGTTACGAGCAGTACTTC
TRBJ2-2 | NA | TRBV29-1 | NA | CSVAGTAGELFF | TGCAGCGTGGCGGGGACGGCCGGGGAGCTGTTTTTT
TRBJ2-4 | NA | TRBV7-8 | NA | CASSLEGLAKNIQYF | TGTGCCAGCAGCTTAGAAGGCCTAGCCAAAAACATTCAGTACTTC
TRBJ2-3 | NA | TRBV28 | NA | CATIGGPDTQYF | TGTGCCACCATCGGGGGACCAGATACGCAGTATTTT
TRBJ2-7 | TRBD2 | TRBV15 | few | CATAAGGLADEQYF | TGTGCCACCGCCGCAGGGGGACTAGCGGACGAGCAGTACTTC